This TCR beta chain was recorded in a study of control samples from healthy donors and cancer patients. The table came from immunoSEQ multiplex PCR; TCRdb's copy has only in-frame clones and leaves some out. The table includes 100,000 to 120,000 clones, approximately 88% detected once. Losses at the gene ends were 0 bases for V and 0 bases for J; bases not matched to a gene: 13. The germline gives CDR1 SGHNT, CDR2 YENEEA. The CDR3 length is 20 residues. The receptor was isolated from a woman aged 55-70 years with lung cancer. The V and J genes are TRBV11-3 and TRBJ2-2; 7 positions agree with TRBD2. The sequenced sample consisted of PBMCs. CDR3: CASSLEFWLAERPNTGELFF. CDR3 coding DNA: TGTGCCAGCAGCTTAGAATTTTGGCTAGCGGAGCGTCCGAACACCGGGGAGCTGTTTTTT.